This T cell receptor beta chain was retrieved from a study of vaccination and CD4 T cells after COVID-19. Study details: For each participant, vaccination comprised two doses of either the BNT162b2 or the mRNA-1273 vaccine. Some control cultures received a CEFX pool, which served as the positive control. Others received an HIV-1 Nef pool or no peptide. General study results and limits: Convalescent patients studied were relatively few, and early post-infection timepoints were absent.

About this clonotype: The antigen is unknown.

CDR3 length: 14 amino acids. The V end lost 10 bases, the J end lost 0 bases, and 10 bases lay between the germline ends. Per germline, CDR1 ENHRY and CDR2 SYGVKD. As for treatment: roughly 10-day PBMC culture with coronavirus spike peptide pools or control peptides (ViraFEST assay). All positive PCR tests were dated between March and December 2020, predating US Alpha, Beta and Delta variants. The assay that was used to sequence DNA from cultured CD4+ T cells was the Oncomine TCR Beta short-read assay. TCRdb reprocessed the PCR reads via MiXCR and lists one record per CDR3 protein. The sample consists of 20,000 to 25,000 distinct CDR3 sequences, 40% to 50% of them appearing once.

The specimen sequenced was CD4+ T cells from blood, cultured in vitro. The V call is TRBV10-3, the J call TRBJ2-6; D is unresolved. This sequence was found in a human donor who had recovered from COVID-19. In DNA, the CDR3 is TGTGCCACAGAAGATGGCTCTGGGGCCAACGTCCTGACTTTC. Amino acids: CATEDGSGANVLTF.